These 4 T cell receptor beta chains share one sample of origin, sequenced in a study of blood T cells in healthy people across ages. The authors ran a second PCR of roughly 7 to 11 cycles using a sample-barcoded 5' primer and a J-beta primer mix. TCRdb called the 5' RACE reads again in MiXCR, with one record for every CDR3 protein. The profile shows hundreds of thousands of distinct CDR3 sequences, 40% to 45% of them singletons. Input material: blood. All receptors come from a man older than 75 in good health.

This clonotype was counted only a few times. This chain connects TRBV6-1 to TRBJ2-7; 13 bases agree with TRBD2. Unmatched junction bases numbered 10, after V lost 6 bases and J lost 5 bases. This CDR3 comprises 16 residues. Germline V CDR1 and CDR2: MNHNS, SASEGT. CDR3 region: CASSILAGGPNDEQYF. CDR3 in DNA: TGTGCCAGCAGCATACTAGCGGGAGGGCCCAATGACGAGCAGTACTTC.

The chain links TRBV7-3 to TRBJ2-5; D ambiguous. Per the germline V gene, CDR1 is SGHTA and CDR2 is FQGTGA. The CDR3 sequence is 12 residues long. Trimming cost V 11 bases and J 6 bases, with 16 bases left between them. The CDR3 sequence is CAPRLRRKTQYF. The CDR3 nucleotides read TGTGCCCCAAGGTTAAGGAGAAAGACCCAGTACTTC.

To note about this clonotype: This may arise from a read error, as a much more abundant clone is one base away. The chain employs TRBV20-1 and TRBJ1-1; TRBD1 might be the D (6 bases). The CDR3 covers 16 residues. Trimming took off 5 bases at V and 0 bases at J, with 19 bases between the two ends. Germline loops: CDR1 DFQATT, CDR2 SNEGSKA (reference sequence). The CDR3 DNA is TGCAGTGCTGACCCGGCGGGCAGGGGAATGAACACTGAAGCTTTCTTT. Translated, it gives CSADPAGRGMNTEAFF.

The V call is TRBV4-3, the J call TRBJ1-6; D is ambiguous. Trimming took 0 bases from V and 10 from J, leaving 16 bases between them. The CDR3 is made up of 16 amino acids. Per germline, CDR1 LGHNA and CDR2 YSLEER. The CDR3 here is CASSQDRPRDGSPLHF. For the CDR3, the DNA is TGCGCCAGCAGCCAAGATCGACCCCGTGATGGATCACCCCTCCACTTT.